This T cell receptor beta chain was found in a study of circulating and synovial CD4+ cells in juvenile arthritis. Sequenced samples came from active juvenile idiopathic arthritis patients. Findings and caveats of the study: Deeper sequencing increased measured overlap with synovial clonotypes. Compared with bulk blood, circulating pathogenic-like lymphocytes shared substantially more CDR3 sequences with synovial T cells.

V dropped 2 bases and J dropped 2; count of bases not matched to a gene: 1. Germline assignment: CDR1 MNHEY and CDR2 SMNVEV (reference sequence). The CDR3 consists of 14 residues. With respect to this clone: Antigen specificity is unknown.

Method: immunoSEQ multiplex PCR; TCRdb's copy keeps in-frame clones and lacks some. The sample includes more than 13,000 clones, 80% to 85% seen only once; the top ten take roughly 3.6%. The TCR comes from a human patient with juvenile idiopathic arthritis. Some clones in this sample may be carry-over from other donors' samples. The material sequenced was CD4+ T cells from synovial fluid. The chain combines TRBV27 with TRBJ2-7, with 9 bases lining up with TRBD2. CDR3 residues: CASSLAGGPYEQYF. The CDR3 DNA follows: TGTGCCAGCAGTTTAGCGGGAGGGCCCTACGAGCAGTACTTC.